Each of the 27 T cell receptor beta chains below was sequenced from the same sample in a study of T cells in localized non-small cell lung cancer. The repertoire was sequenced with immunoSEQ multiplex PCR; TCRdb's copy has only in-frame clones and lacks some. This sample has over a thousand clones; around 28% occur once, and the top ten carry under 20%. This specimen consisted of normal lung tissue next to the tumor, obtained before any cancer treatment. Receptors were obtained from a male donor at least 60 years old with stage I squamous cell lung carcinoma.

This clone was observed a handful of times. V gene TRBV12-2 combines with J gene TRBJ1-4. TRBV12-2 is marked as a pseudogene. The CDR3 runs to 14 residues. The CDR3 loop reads CATGPRPLNEKLFF. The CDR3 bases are TGTGCCACCGGGCCCAGGCCCTTGAATGAAAAACTGTTTTTT.

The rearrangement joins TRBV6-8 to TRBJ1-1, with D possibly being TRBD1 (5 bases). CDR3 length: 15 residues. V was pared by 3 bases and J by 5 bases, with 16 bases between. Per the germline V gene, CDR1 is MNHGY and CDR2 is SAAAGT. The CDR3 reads CASSYLSGRGTEAFF. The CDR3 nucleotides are TGTGCCAGCAGTTATTTGTCGGGTCGGGGGACTGAAGCTTTCTTT.

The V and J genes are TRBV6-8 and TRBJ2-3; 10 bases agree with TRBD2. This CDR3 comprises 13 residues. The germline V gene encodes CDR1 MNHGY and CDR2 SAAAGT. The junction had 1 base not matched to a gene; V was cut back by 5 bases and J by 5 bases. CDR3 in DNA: TGTGCCAGCAGTGGACTAGCGGTAGATACGCAGTATTTT. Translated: CASSGLAVDTQYF.

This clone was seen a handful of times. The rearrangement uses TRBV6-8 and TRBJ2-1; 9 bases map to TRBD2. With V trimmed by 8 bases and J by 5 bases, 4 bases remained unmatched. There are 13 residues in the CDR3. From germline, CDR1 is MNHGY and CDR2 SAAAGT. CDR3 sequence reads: CASLGLANNEQFF. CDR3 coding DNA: TGTGCCAGCCTGGGACTAGCCAACAATGAGCAGTTCTTC.

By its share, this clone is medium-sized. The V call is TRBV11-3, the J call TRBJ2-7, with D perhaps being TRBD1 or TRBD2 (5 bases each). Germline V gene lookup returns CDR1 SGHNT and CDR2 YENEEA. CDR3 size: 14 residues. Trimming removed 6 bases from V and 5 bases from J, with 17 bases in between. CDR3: CASSRDGPLDEQYV. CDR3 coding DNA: TGTGCCAGCAGTCGGGACGGACCCTTGGACGAGCAGTACGTC.

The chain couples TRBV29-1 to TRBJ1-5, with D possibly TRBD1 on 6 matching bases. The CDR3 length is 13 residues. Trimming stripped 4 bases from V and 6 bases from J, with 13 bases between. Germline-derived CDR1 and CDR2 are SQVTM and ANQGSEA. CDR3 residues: CSVVRGRGQPQHF. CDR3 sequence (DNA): TGCAGCGTTGTCCGGGGCAGGGGTCAGCCCCAGCATTTT.

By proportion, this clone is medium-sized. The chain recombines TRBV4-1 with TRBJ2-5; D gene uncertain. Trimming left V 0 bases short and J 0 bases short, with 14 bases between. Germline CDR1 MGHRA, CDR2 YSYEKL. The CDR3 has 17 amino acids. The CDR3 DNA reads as TGCGCCAGCAGCCAAGATGGCCTCCAGTCGTACCAAGAGACCCAGTACTTC. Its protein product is CASSQDGLQSYQETQYF.

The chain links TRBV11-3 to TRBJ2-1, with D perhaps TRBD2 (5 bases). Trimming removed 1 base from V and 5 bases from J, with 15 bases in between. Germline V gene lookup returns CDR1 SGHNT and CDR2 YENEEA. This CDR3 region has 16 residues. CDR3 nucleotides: TGTGCCAGCAGCTTAGGGGAGCTGGCGGAGGACAATGAGCAGTTCTTC. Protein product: CASSLGELAEDNEQFF.

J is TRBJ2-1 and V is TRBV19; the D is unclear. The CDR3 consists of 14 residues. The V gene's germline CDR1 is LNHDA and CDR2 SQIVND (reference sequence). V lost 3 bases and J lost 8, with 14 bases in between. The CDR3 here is CASSIIGAYDEQFF. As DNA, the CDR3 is TGTGCCAGTAGTATCATAGGAGCGTACGATGAGCAGTTCTTC.

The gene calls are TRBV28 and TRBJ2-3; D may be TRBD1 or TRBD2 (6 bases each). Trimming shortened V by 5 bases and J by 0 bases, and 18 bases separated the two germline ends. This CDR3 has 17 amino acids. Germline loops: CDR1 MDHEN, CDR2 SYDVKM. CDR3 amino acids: CASSPFRGRWSTDTQYF. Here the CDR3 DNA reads TGTGCCAGCAGTCCCTTCCGGGGGCGGTGGAGCACAGATACGCAGTATTTT.

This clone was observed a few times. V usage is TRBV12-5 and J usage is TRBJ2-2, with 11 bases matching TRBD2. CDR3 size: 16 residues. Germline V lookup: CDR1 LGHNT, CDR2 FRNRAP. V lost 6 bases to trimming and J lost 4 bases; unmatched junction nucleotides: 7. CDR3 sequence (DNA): TGTGCTAGTGGCCCTGCGACTAGCGGGATCACCGGGGAGCTGTTTTTT. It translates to CASGPATSGITGELFF. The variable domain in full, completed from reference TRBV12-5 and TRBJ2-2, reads DARVTQTPRHKVTEMGQEVTMRCQPILGHNTVFWYRQTMMQGLELLAYFRNRAPLDDSGMPKDRFSAEMPDATLATLKIQPSEPRDSAVYFCASGPATSGITGELFFGEGSRLTVL.

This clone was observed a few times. This CDR3 is CASSPSGTNTGELFF. CDR3 coding DNA: TGTGCCAGCAGCCCTAGCGGGACGAACACCGGGGAGCTGTTTTTT. The rearrangement joins TRBV7-5 to TRBJ2-2; the D call of TRBD2 is as the table states it, not checked on the DNA. TRBV7-5 is a recognized pseudogene. The length of the CDR3 is 15 residues.

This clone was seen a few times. CDR3 in DNA: TGTGCCAGCAGCGTAGGGGGACAGGGCGCCTCTGGAGAGACCCAGTACTTC. Translating gives CASSVGGQGASGETQYF. The V gene is TRBV9, the J gene TRBJ2-5; 9 positions match TRBD1. Trimming took 0 bases from V and 4 from J; bases not matched to a gene: 10. The CDR3 is made up of 17 amino acids. Germline V lookup: CDR1 SGDLS, CDR2 YYNGEE.

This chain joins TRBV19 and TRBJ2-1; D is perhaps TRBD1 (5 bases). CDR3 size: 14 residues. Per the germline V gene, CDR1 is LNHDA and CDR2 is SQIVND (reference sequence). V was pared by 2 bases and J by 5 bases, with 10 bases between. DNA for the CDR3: TGTGCCAGTAGTATAATGGGCAGGGACAATGAGCAGTTCTTC. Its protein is CASSIMGRDNEQFF.

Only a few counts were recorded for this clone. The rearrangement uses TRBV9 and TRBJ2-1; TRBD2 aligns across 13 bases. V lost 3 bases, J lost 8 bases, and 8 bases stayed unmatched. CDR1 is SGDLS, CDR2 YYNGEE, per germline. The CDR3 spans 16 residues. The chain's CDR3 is CASSAQLAGGHDEQFF. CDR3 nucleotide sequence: TGTGCCAGCAGCGCCCAACTAGCGGGAGGGCACGATGAGCAGTTCTTC.

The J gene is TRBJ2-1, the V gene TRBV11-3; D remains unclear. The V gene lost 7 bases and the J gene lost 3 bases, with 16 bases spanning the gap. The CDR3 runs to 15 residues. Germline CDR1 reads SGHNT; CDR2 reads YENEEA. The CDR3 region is CASTRASGRYNEQFF. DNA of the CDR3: TGTGCCAGCACCCGGGCCTCGGGCCGCTACAATGAGCAGTTCTTC.

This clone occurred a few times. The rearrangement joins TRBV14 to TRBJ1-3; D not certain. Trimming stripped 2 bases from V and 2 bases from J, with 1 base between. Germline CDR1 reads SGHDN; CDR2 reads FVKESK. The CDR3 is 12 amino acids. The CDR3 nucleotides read TGTGCCAGCAGCCAACCTGGAAACACCATATATTTT. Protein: CASSQPGNTIYF.

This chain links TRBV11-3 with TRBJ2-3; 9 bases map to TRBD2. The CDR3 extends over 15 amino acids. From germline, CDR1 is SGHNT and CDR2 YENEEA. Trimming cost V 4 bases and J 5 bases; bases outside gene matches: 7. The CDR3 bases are TGTGCCAGCAGCTCGAGGGGCGGGAGGGTAGATACGCAGTATTTT. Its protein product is CASSSRGGRVDTQYF.

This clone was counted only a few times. The CDR3 DNA reads TGTGCCAGCAGCCTCGGACAGATCGATGAGCAGTTCTTC. It is translated as CASSLGQIDEQFF. V gene TRBV14 combines with J gene TRBJ2-1; TRBD1 might be the D (6 bases). Per germline, CDR1 SGHDN and CDR2 FVKESK. The CDR3 is 13 amino acids. Trimming cost V 4 bases and J 8 bases, with 12 bases left between them.

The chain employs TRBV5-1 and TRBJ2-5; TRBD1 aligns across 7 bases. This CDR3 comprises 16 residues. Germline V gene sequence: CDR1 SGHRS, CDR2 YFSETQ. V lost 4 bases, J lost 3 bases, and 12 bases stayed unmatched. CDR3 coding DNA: TGCGCCAGCAGCCAAGATCGCTGGGGGACAGAAGAGACCCAGTACTTC. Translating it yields CASSQDRWGTEETQYF.

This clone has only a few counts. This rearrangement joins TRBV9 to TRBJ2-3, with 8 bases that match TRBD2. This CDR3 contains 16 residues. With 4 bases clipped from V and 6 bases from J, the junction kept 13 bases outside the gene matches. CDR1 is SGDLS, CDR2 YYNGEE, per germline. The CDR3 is CASSPPGLAGQDTQYF. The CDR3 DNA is TGTGCCAGCAGCCCCCCCGGACTAGCAGGGCAGGATACGCAGTATTTT.

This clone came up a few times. CDR3 DNA sequence: TGCGCCAGCAGCCCCCAAAGCCGGGGACCTAATGAAAAACTGTTTTTT. Encoded protein: CASSPQSRGPNEKLFF. The chain couples TRBV4-1 to TRBJ1-4, with a tentative D call TRBD1 (5 bases). There are 16 residues in the CDR3. Germline V lookup: CDR1 MGHRA, CDR2 YSYEKL. The germline V and J ends were trimmed by 4 bases and 3 bases, with 15 bases remaining between them.

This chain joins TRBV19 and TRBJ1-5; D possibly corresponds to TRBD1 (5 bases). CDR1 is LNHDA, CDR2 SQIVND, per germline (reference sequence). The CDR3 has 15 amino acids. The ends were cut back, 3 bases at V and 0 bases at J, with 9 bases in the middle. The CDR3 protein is CASSIGHLSNQPQHF. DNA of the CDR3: TGTGCCAGTAGTATTGGACACCTTAGCAATCAGCCCCAGCATTTT.

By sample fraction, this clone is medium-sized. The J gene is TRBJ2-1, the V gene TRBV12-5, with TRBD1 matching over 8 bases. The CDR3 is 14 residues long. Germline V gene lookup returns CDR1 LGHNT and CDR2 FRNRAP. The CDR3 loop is CASTRQGLTNEQFF. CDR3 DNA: TGTGCCAGCACCAGACAGGGGTTAACGAATGAGCAGTTCTTC. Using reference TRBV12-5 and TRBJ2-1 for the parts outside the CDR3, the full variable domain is DARVTQTPRHKVTEMGQEVTMRCQPILGHNTVFWYRQTMMQGLELLAYFRNRAPLDDSGMPKDRFSAEMPDATLATLKIQPSEPRDSAVYFCASTRQGLTNEQFFGPGTRLTVL.

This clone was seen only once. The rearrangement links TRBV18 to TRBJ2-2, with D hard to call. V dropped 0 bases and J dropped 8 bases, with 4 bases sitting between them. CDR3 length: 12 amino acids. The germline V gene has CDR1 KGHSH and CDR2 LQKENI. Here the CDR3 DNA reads TGTGCCAGCTCACCACCGGCGGGGGAGCTGTTTTTT. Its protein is CASSPPAGELFF.

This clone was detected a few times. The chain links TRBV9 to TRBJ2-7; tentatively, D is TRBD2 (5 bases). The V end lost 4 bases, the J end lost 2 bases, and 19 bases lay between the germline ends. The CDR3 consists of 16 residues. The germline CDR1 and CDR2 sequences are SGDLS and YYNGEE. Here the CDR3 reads CASSPRTGGHAYEQYF. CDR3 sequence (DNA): TGTGCCAGCAGCCCCCGAACGGGCGGGCACGCCTACGAGCAGTACTTC.

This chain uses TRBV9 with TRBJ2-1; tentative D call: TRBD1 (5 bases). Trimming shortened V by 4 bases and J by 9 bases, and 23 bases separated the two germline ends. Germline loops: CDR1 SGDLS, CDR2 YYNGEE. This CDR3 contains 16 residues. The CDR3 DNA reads TGTGCCAGCAGCCCCCCGTCAGGGCAGCACCTTTTTGAGCAGTTCTTC. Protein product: CASSPPSGQHLFEQFF.